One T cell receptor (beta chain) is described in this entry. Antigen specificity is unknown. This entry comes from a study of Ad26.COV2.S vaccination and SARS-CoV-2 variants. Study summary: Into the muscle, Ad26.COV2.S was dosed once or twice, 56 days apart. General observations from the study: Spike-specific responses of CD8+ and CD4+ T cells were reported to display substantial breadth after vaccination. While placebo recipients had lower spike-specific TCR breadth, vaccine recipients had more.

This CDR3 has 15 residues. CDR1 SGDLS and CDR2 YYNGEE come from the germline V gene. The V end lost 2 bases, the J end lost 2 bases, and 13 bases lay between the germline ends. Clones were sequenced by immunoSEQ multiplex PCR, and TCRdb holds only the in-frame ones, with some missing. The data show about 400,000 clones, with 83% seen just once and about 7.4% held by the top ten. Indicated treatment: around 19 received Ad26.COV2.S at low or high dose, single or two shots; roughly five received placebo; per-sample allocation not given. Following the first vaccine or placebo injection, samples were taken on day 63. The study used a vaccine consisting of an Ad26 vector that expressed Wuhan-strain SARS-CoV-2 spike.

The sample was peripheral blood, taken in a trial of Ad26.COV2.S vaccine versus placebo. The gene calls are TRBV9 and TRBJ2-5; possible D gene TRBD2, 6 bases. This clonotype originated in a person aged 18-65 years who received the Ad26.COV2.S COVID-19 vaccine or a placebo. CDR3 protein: CASSVAGRPQETQYF. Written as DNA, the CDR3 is TGTGCCAGCAGCGTCGCGGGGCGGCCTCAAGAGACCCAGTACTTC. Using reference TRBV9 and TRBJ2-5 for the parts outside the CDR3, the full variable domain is DSGVTQTPKHLITATGQRVTLRCSPRSGDLSVYWYQQSLDQGLQFLIQYYNGEERAKGNILERFSAQQFPDLHSELNLSSLELGDSALYFCASSVAGRPQETQYFGPGTRLLVL.